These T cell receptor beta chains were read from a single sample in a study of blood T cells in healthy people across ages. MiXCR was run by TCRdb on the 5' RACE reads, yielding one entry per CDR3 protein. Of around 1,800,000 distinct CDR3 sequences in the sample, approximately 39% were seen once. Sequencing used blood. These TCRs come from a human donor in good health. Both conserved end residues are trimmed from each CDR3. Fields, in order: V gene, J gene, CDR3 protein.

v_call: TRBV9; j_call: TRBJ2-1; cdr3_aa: ASSPPTGKGYNEQF
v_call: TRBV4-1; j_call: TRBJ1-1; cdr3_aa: ASSPKGIPEAF
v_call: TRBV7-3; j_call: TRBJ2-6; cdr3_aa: ASGYAGTGANVLT
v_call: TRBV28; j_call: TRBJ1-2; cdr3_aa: ASSDREDYGYT
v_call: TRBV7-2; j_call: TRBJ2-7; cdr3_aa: ASSLSRGAYNEQY
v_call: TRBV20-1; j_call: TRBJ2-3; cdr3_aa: SARGPTRYTDMQY
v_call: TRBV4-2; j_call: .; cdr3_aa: ASSDRLAGYDEQY
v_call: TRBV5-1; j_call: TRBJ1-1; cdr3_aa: ASSPRTAMNTEAF
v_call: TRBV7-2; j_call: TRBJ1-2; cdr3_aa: ASSLSVRTGGFGYT
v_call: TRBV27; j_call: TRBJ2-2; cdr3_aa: ASSLLGAGGYTGELF
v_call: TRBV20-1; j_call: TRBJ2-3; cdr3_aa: SAPHMEGIHTQY
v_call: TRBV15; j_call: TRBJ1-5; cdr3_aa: ATNPERGVYQPQH
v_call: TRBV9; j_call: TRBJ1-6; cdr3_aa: ASSEQGLNSPLH
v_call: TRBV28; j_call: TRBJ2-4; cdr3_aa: ASSSPRTYFNIQY
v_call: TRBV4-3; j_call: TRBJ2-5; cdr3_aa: ASSQDRTAGEEETQY
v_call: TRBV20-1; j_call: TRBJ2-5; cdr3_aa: SASRGLGETQY
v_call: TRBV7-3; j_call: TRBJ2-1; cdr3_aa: ASSQTGQYNEQF
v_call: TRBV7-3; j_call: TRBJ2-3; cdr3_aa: ASSDGADTQY
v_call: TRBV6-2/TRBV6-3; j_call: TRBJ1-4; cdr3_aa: ASSIPGRSNEKLF
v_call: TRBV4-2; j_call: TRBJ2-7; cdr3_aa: ASSSGLTSYEQY
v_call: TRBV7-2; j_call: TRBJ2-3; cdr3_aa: ASSRPLSTDTQY
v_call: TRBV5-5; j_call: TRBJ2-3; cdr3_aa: ASSLRGGLGTDTQY